The 30 T cell receptor beta chains in this list originate from one sample, sequenced in a study of blood T cell repertoires in COVID-19. The protocol was immunoSEQ multiplex PCR, while the TCRdb copy is restricted to in-frame clones and leaves out a portion. The sample consists of approximately 270,000 clones, around 85% of them appearing once. The sample consisted of PBMCs or T cells enriched from blood (not recorded which). The source is a woman between 50 and 59 years old who had recovered from COVID-19.

This clone was seen more than once but under ten times. The chain joins TRBV10-1 to TRBJ2-7, with D possibly TRBD2 on 5 matching bases. Trimming stripped 3 bases from V and 2 bases from J, with 11 bases between. The CDR3 runs 14 residues. CDR1 WNHNN and CDR2 SYGVQD come from the germline V gene (reference sequence). Here the CDR3 reads CASSDGVGPYEQYF. CDR3 nucleotide sequence: TGCGCCAGCAGTGACGGGGTAGGCCCCTACGAGCAGTACTTC.

This clone was picked up one time. V and J are TRBV2 and TRBJ2-7, with D perhaps matching TRBD1 (5 bases). The CDR3 is made up of 13 amino acids. V was cut by 3 bases and J by 4 bases, with 10 bases left in between. Germline CDR1 reads SNHLY; CDR2 reads FYNNEI. This CDR3 reads CASSDNKGYEQYF. CDR3 in DNA: TGTGCCAGCAGTGATAATAAGGGGTACGAGCAGTACTTC.

The V gene is TRBV19, the J gene TRBJ2-7; D perhaps matches TRBD1 (6 bases). CDR1 is LNHDA and CDR2 is SQIVND in the germline V gene (reference sequence). Between the trimmed V and J ends, which lost 8 bases and 4 bases, there was a span of 15 bases. The CDR3 loop spans 13 amino acids. The CDR3 coding sequence is TGTGCCAGTTCTTTACAGGGTCAGTACGAGCAGTACTTC. Translated: CASSLQGQYEQYF.

The chain combines TRBV5-1 with TRBJ2-3; 7 positions agree with TRBD1. V trimming: 5 bases; J trimming: 1 base; junction bases outside the gene matches: 10. CDR3 size: 16 residues. Germline V gives CDR1 SGHRS, CDR2 YFSETQ. CDR3 loop: CASRKRQGVGTDTQYF. The CDR3 DNA reads TGCGCCAGCAGAAAAAGACAGGGAGTCGGCACAGATACGCAGTATTTT.

The chain uses TRBV27 and TRBJ1-1, with 8 nucleotides matching TRBD1. CDR1 MNHEY and CDR2 SMNVEV come from the germline V gene (reference sequence). The CDR3 runs to 14 residues. Trimming removed 3 bases from V and 3 bases from J; junction bases left unmatched: 3. In nucleotides, the CDR3 is TGTGCCAGCAGTTTGAGGACAGGGCACACTGAAGCTTTCTTT. It yields the protein CASSLRTGHTEAFF.

The genes are TRBV11-1 and TRBJ2-7; D remains ambiguous. This CDR3 contains 15 residues. V was clipped by 2 bases and J by 3 bases, with 14 bases between them. CDR1 and CDR2 (germline): SGHAT, FQDESV (reference sequence). Here the CDR3 DNA reads TGTGCCAGCAGCTTAAGTGCCGACTCCATCTACGAGCAGTACTTC. As protein: CASSLSADSIYEQYF.

The J gene is TRBJ2-7, the V gene TRBV21-1; TRBD1 is the table's D call, not checked against the DNA. TRBV21-1 is tagged as a pseudogene. The CDR3 covers 15 residues. CDR3 sequence reads: CASSQWTGRANEQYF. Here the CDR3 DNA reads TGTGCCAGCAGCCAGTGGACAGGGCGGGCGAACGAGCAGTACTTC.

The CDR3 spells CARGLPSNSPLHF. The CDR3 DNA reads as TGTGCCAGGGGACTTCCGTCCAATTCACCCCTCCACTTT. The chain combines TRBV21-1 with TRBJ1-6. TRBV21-1 constitutes a pseudogene. CDR3 length equals 13 residues.

The rearrangement uses TRBV2 and TRBJ1-5; no firm D call. Trimming shortened V by 6 bases and J by 5 bases, and 8 bases separated the two germline ends. CDR3 length: 12 amino acids. Germline V gives CDR1 SNHLY, CDR2 FYNNEI. In DNA form, the CDR3 reads TGTGCCAGCAGAAGAGGAGATCAGCCCCAGCATTTT. It yields the protein CASRRGDQPQHF.

CDR3 residues: CASSLERSPNQPQHF. The CDR3 region has the DNA TGTGCCAGCAGCCTAGAACGGTCGCCCAATCAGCCCCAGCATTTT. This chain connects TRBV5-6 to TRBJ1-5; no clear D. The V gene's germline CDR1 is SGHDT and CDR2 YYEEEE. The CDR3 is 15 residues long. Trimming took off 4 bases at V and 3 bases at J, with 14 bases between the two ends.

This clone was recorded at least ten times. The rearrangement joins TRBV6-5 to TRBJ2-1; TRBD2 might be the D (5 bases). The CDR3 loop spans 12 amino acids. Germline lookup yields CDR1 MNHEY and CDR2 SVGAGI. The V end lost 6 bases, the J end lost 7 bases, and 10 bases lay between the germline ends. CDR3 DNA: TGTGCCAGCAGAGCGGACCGGAATGAGCAGTTCTTC. It is translated as CASRADRNEQFF.

The chain is built from TRBV7-9 and TRBJ1-4; TRBD1 might be the D (6 bases). Trimming shortened V by 1 base and J by 5 bases, and 14 bases separated the two germline ends. This CDR3 is built from 16 residues. Germline lookup yields CDR1 SEHNR and CDR2 FQNEAQ (reference sequence). The CDR3 is CASSLDVDSANEKLFF. CDR3 DNA: TGTGCCAGCAGCTTAGACGTGGACAGCGCGAATGAAAAACTGTTTTTT. Complete variable domain (other parts from reference TRBV7-9 and TRBJ1-4): DTGVSQNPRHKITKRGQNVTFRCDPISEHNRLYWYRQTLGQGPEFLTYFQNEAQLEKSRLLSDRFSAERPKGSFSTLEIQRTEQGDSAMYLCASSLDVDSANEKLFFGSGTQLSVL.

In DNA form, the CDR3 reads TGCAGCGTTGCTTTGGGGGGGCAAAGCACAGATACGCAGTATTTT. Amino acids: CSVALGGQSTDTQYF. This chain links TRBV29-1 with TRBJ2-3; the D gene is possibly TRBD2 (7 bases). CDR1 and CDR2 (germline): SQVTM, ANQGSEA. Deletions cut 4 bases from V and 0 bases from J, with 14 bases between. The CDR3 extends over 15 amino acids.

The chain has TRBV11-1 and TRBJ2-7, with TRBD1 identical over 9 bases. The CDR3 runs 14 residues. From germline, CDR1 is SGHAT and CDR2 FQDESV (reference sequence). V shed 2 bases and J 2 bases; nucleotides not matched to a gene: 1. Here the CDR3 DNA reads TGTGCCAGCAGCTTACGGACAGGGGCCTACGAGCAGTACTTC. Its translation is CASSLRTGAYEQYF.

CDR3 nucleotide sequence: TGTGCCACCAGTCGCCCAGGGTCAAATGAAAAACTGTTTTTT. Translating gives CATSRPGSNEKLFF. The chain uses TRBV24-1 and TRBJ1-4; perhaps TRBD1 as D (5 bases). V was trimmed by 6 bases and J by 5 bases, leaving 12 bases between them. CDR3 size: 14 residues. Per germline, CDR1 KGHDR and CDR2 SFDVKD.

This chain uses TRBV3-1 (or the pseudogene TRBV3-2) with TRBJ2-1, with a weak D call TRBD2 (6 bases). Germline CDR1 LGHDT, CDR2 YNNKEL (reference sequence). Deletions cut 3 bases from V and 4 bases from J, with 13 bases between. The CDR3 consists of 15 residues. The chain's CDR3 is CASSHLSGLYNEQFF. The CDR3 bases are TGTGCCAGCAGCCACCTCAGCGGGTTATACAATGAGCAGTTCTTC.

The rearrangement links TRBV18 to TRBJ1-1; D gene unclear. Germline V gene lookup returns CDR1 KGHSH and CDR2 LQKENI. The CDR3 extends over 15 amino acids. With 1 base removed from V and 1 base from J, the gap between germline ends came to 10 bases. The CDR3: CASSPRKGGNTEAFF. As DNA, the CDR3 is TGTGCCAGCTCACCACGGAAGGGAGGGAACACTGAAGCTTTCTTT.

This rearrangement joins TRBV20-1 to TRBJ2-3, with 8 positions matching TRBD2. There are 15 residues in the CDR3. Germline CDR1 reads DFQATT; CDR2 reads SNEGSKA (reference sequence). The V and J ends lost 6 bases and 1 base, in that order; junction bases with no gene match: 9. CDR3 DNA: TGCAGTGCCAGTTCAGTGGGACTAGGCACAGATACGCAGTATTTT. Translating gives CSASSVGLGTDTQYF.

A few counts support this clone. The chain couples TRBV7-9 to TRBJ1-1, with 12 bases lining up with TRBD1. Germline V gene sequence: CDR1 SEHNR, CDR2 FQNEAQ (reference sequence). The length of the CDR3 is 19 residues. Losses at the gene ends were 2 bases for V and 5 bases for J; bases not matched to a gene: 15. The CDR3 bases are TGTGCCAGCAGCTTATTCGGCTGGGGGACAGGGGGCGTTTGGACTGAAGCTTTCTTT. As protein: CASSLFGWGTGGVWTEAFF.

Only one count was recorded for this clone. The V and J genes are TRBV7-9 and TRBJ2-1; TRBD1 matches 9 bases. Per germline, CDR1 SEHNR and CDR2 FQNEAQ (reference sequence). The V and J ends lost 1 base and 5 bases, in that order; junction bases with no gene match: 9. There are 17 residues in the CDR3. The CDR3 nucleotides read TGTGCCAGCAGCTTAGTGGGGACAGGGTTTTACCACAATGAGCAGTTCTTC. This encodes CASSLVGTGFYHNEQFF. Drawing the rest from reference TRBV7-9 and TRBJ2-1, the complete variable domain is DTGVSQNPRHKITKRGQNVTFRCDPISEHNRLYWYRQTLGQGPEFLTYFQNEAQLEKSRLLSDRFSAERPKGSFSTLEIQRTEQGDSAMYLCASSLVGTGFYHNEQFFGPGTRLTVL.

V usage is TRBV13 and J usage is TRBJ2-7, with no clear D. The germline gives CDR1 PRHDT, CDR2 FYEKMQ (reference sequence). The CDR3 consists of 14 residues. V was clipped by 0 bases and J by 3 bases, with 9 bases between them. The CDR3: CASSLGAGIYEQYF. The CDR3 DNA sequence: TGTGCCAGCAGCTTAGGTGCTGGCATCTACGAGCAGTACTTC.

J is TRBJ2-4 and V is TRBV15; possibly TRBD2 for D (6 bases). Germline V gene lookup returns CDR1 LNHNV and CDR2 YYDKDF (reference sequence). Between the trimmed V and J ends, which lost 1 base and 6 bases, there was a span of 22 bases. The CDR3 spans 18 residues. In DNA, the CDR3 is TGTGCCACCAGCAGAGCGGGGACGGCGGGACCTAAGGGAAACATTCAGTACTTC. Amino acid sequence: CATSRAGTAGPKGNIQYF.

This clone has a handful of counts. This chain joins TRBV28 and TRBJ2-1, with 9 positions matching TRBD2. The CDR3 totals 16 residues. Trimming cost V 5 bases and J 0 bases; bases outside gene matches: 5. Germline V CDR1 and CDR2: MDHEN, SYDVKM. CDR3 coding DNA: TGTGCCAGCAGTATGCTAGCGGGACTCTCCTACAATGAGCAGTTCTTC. Translated, it gives CASSMLAGLSYNEQFF.

The genes are TRBV28 and TRBJ2-4, with TRBD2 matching 15 bases. Unmatched junction bases numbered 3, after V lost 0 bases and J lost 0 bases. This CDR3 has 19 amino acids. Per the germline V gene, CDR1 is MDHEN and CDR2 is SYDVKM. The CDR3 region is CASSLWGLAGGRAKNIQYF. The CDR3, as DNA: TGTGCCAGCAGTTTATGGGGACTAGCGGGAGGTAGAGCCAAAAACATTCAGTACTTC.

V is TRBV7-3 and J is TRBJ2-5; maybe TRBD2 (6 bases). CDR3 length: 13 amino acids. Germline CDR1 reads SGHTA; CDR2 reads FQGTGA. Trimming left V 5 bases short and J 5 bases short, with 12 bases between. The CDR3 DNA is TGTGCCAGCAGCGTCGGGACTCCTGAGACCCAGTACTTC. It encodes CASSVGTPETQYF.

V usage is TRBV7-9 and J usage is TRBJ1-2; D might be TRBD1 (6 bases). CDR3 length equals 15 residues. From germline, CDR1 is SEHNR and CDR2 FQNEAQ (reference sequence). V dropped 4 bases and J dropped 8 bases, with 20 bases sitting between them. This CDR3 reads CASSSGLDRFRGYTF. CDR3 DNA sequence: TGTGCCAGCAGCTCGGGGCTAGACAGGTTTAGGGGCTACACCTTC.

In its sample, this clone was seen a few times. This chain links TRBV4-1 with TRBJ2-7; weak D call: TRBD2 (6 bases). This CDR3 has 15 amino acids. Germline CDR1 reads MGHRA; CDR2 reads YSYEKL. V was pared by 1 base and J by 3 bases, with 13 bases between. CDR3: CASSQGTWRGYEQYF. The DNA of the CDR3 is TGCGCCAGCAGCCAAGGGACCTGGCGGGGCTACGAGCAGTACTTC.

As DNA, the CDR3 is TGTGCCAGCAGTTACCGGACAGGGTGGGATGAGCAGTTCTTC. Its translation: CASSYRTGWDEQFF. The chain employs TRBV6-5 and TRBJ2-1; TRBD1 matches 8 bases. CDR1 and CDR2 (germline): MNHEY, SVGAGI. The CDR3 contains 14 residues. V trimming: 2 bases; J trimming: 8 bases; junction bases outside the gene matches: 5.

This clone was counted only a few times. This chain connects TRBV4-1 to TRBJ2-1; 7 positions match TRBD1. CDR3 length: 15 amino acids. Germline V lookup: CDR1 MGHRA, CDR2 YSYEKL. V was pared by 1 base and J by 6 bases, with 6 bases of the junction left unmatched. The CDR3 nucleotides are TGCGCCAGCAGCCAAGGACCCCACAGGGGCAATGAGCAGTTCTTC. Translation gives CASSQGPHRGNEQFF.

This clone occurred a few times. The J gene is TRBJ1-1, the V gene TRBV19; TRBD1 aligns across 9 bases. With V trimmed by 9 bases and J by 2 bases, 10 bases remained unmatched. The CDR3 consists of 15 residues. The germline V gene encodes CDR1 LNHDA and CDR2 SQIVND (reference sequence). The DNA for the CDR3 is TGTGCCAGCCAGCCGTGGGGACAGGGTAACACTGAAGCTTTCTTT. Translated: CASQPWGQGNTEAFF.